This passage covers 8 T cell receptor beta chains from one sample sequenced in a study of blood T cells in healthy people across ages. Primed by a sample-barcoded 5' primer and a J-beta primer mix, a second PCR proceeded for about 6 to 11 cycles. TCRdb reprocessed the 5' RACE reads via MiXCR and lists one record per CDR3 protein. The sample lists just over 1 million distinct CDR3 sequences, 40% to 50% occurring once. The sequencing input was blood. Every receptor here comes from a woman aged 55-70 years in good health.

The J gene is TRBJ2-3, the V gene TRBV7-3; TRBD2 matches 13 bases. This CDR3 is built from 18 residues. With V trimmed by 2 bases and J by 0 bases, 5 bases remained unmatched. Germline V lookup: CDR1 SGHTA, CDR2 FQGTGA. CDR3 amino acids: CASSLGTSGMFSTDTQYF. In DNA form, the CDR3 reads TGTGCCAGCAGCTTAGGGACTAGCGGGATGTTCAGCACAGATACGCAGTATTTT.

The chain recombines TRBV12-3 or TRBV12-4 with TRBJ1-6; D gene ambiguous. Trimming stripped 3 bases from V and 7 bases from J, with 10 bases between. This CDR3 is 14 amino acids long. The CDR3, as DNA: TGTGCCAGCAGTTTCCGCTCGGGAAATTCACCCCTCCACTTT. Encoded protein: CASSFRSGNSPLHF.

This clonotype was counted between two and nine times. The rearrangement joins TRBV20-1 to TRBJ1-2; no clear D. Germline CDR1 reads DFQATT; CDR2 reads SNEGSKA (reference sequence). Trimming took 6 bases from V and 4 from J, leaving 9 bases between them. The CDR3 length is 11 residues. CDR3 sequence reads: CSAVGGYGYTF. The CDR3 DNA reads as TGCAGTGCCGTAGGCGGCTATGGCTACACCTTC.

To note about this clonotype: A much larger clone differs by one base, so this may be a read error. The rearrangement links TRBV9 to TRBJ2-7; 7 nucleotides match TRBD2. Germline CDR1 reads SGDLS; CDR2 reads YYNGEE. Unmatched junction bases numbered 7, after V lost 4 bases and J lost 3 bases. The CDR3 loop spans 14 amino acids. The CDR3 nucleotides are TGTGCCAGCAGCCCAGCGGGACCCATCTACGAGCAGTACTTC. As protein: CASSPAGPIYEQYF.

This chain uses TRBV7-2 with TRBJ2-3; D not certain. V was shortened by 3 bases and J by 1 base, with 17 bases between the two germline ends. This CDR3 has 17 residues. CDR1 SGHTA and CDR2 FQGNSA come from the germline V gene. DNA of the CDR3: TGTGCCAGCAGCTTGGTGGATTCACCGTTGGGCACAGATACGCAGTATTTT. Protein sequence: CASSLVDSPLGTDTQYF. Full variable domain (outside the CDR3, taken from reference TRBV7-2 and TRBJ2-3): GAGVSQSPSNKVTEKGKDVELRCDPISGHTALYWYRQSLGQGLEFLIYFQGNSAPDKSGLPSDRFSAERTGGSVSTLTIQRTQQEDSAVYLCASSLVDSPLGTDTQYFGPGTRLTVL.

The chain employs TRBV20-1 and TRBJ2-4; possible D gene TRBD1, 5 bases. The better agreement between TRBJ2-7 and the DNA end casts doubt on the J call. This CDR3 is built from 14 residues. In germline, CDR1 is DFQATT, CDR2 SNEGSKA (reference sequence). In DNA form, the CDR3 reads TGCAGTGCCACGACGGTTCAGGGCCGATACGAGCAGTACTTC. Protein sequence: CSATTVQGRYEQYF.

The rearrangement joins TRBV6-2 or TRBV6-3 to TRBJ2-5, with TRBD1 matching over 7 bases. Germline values: CDR1 MNHEY, CDR2 SVGEGT. The J segment lost 1 base and the V segment lost 2 bases, leaving 4 bases of the junction unmatched. The CDR3 is 15 residues long. In DNA form, the CDR3 reads TGTGCCAGCAGTTACCGCGGACAGGTCCAAGAGACCCAGTACTTC. It translates to CASSYRGQVQETQYF.

The V and J genes are TRBV11-1 and TRBJ2-7, with D uncertain. V dropped 1 base and J dropped 0 bases, with 13 bases sitting between them. The CDR3 is 16 residues long. Germline V gene lookup returns CDR1 SGHAT and CDR2 FQDESV (reference sequence). The CDR3 DNA reads as TGTGCCAGCAGCTTAGTACCGGGCTTGAGCTCCTACGAGCAGTACTTC. As protein: CASSLVPGLSSYEQYF.